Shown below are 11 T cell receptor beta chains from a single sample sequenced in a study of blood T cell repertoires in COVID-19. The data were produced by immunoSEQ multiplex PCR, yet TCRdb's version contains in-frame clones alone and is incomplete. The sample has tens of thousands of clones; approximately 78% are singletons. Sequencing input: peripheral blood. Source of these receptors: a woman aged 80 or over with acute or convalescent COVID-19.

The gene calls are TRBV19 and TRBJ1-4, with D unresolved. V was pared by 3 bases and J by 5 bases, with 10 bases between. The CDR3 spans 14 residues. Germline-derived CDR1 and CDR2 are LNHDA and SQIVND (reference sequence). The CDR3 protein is CASSIDPANEKLFF. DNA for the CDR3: TGTGCCAGTAGTATTGATCCTGCGAATGAAAAACTGTTTTTT.

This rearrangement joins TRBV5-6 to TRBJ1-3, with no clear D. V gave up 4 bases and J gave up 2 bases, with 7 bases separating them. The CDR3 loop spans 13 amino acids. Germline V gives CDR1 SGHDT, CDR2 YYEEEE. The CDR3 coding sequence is TGTGCCAGCAGCCTTTTTACTGGAAACACCATATATTTT. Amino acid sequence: CASSLFTGNTIYF.

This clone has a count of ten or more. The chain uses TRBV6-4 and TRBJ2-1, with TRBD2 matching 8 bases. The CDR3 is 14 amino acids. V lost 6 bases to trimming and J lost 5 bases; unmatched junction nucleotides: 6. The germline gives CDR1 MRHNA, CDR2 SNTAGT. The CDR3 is CASSPGLENNEQFF. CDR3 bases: TGTGCCAGCAGCCCGGGACTAGAAAACAATGAGCAGTTCTTC.

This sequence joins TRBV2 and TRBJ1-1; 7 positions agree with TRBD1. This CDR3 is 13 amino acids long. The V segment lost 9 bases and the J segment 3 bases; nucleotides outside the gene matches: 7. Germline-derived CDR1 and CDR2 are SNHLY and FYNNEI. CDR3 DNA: TGTGCCAGGGCAACAGGGGAGGACACTGAAGCTTTCTTT. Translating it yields CARATGEDTEAFF.

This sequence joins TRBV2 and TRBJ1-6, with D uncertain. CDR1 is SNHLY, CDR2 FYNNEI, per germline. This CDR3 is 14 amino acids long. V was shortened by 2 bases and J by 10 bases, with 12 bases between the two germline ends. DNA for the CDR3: TGTGCCAGCAGTGAACCTCCGGGAGGGTCACCCCTCCACTTT. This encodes CASSEPPGGSPLHF.

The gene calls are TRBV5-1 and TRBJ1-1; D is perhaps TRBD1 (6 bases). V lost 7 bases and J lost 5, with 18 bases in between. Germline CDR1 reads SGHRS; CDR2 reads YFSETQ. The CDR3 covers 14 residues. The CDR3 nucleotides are TGCGCCAGCCAAACCCCCGGGGGGCAGACTGAAGCTTTCTTT. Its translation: CASQTPGGQTEAFF.

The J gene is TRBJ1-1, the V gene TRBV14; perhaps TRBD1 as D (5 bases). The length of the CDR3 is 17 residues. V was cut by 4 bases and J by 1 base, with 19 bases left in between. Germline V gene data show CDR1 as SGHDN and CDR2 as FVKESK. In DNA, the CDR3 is TGTGCCAGCAGCCCGTACCAGGCAGGGAGGGGGAACACTGAAGCTTTCTTT. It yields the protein CASSPYQAGRGNTEAFF.

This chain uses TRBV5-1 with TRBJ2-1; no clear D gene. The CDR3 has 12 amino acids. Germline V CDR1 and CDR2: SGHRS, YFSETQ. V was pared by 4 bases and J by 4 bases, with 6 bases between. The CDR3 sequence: CASSNNYNEQFF. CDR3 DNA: TGCGCCAGCAGCAATAATTACAATGAGCAGTTCTTC.

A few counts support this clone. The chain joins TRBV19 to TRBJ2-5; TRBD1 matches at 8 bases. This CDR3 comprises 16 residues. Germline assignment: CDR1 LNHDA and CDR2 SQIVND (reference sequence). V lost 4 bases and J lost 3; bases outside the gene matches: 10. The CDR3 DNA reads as TGTGCCAGTAGTACCCGCCGGACAGGGATAAAAGAGACCCAGTACTTC. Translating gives CASSTRRTGIKETQYF.

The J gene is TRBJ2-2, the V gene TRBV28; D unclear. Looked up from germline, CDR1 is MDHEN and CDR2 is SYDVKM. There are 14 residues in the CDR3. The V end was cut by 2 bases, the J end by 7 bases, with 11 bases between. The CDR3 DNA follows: TGTGCCAGCAGTTTAGCCAGGTCCGGCGGGGAGCTGTTTTTT. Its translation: CASSLARSGGELFF.

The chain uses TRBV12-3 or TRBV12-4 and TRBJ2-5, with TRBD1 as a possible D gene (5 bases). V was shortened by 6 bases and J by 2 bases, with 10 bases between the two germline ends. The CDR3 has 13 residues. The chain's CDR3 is CASSQGEQETQYF. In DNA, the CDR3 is TGTGCCAGCAGCCAGGGTGAGCAAGAGACCCAGTACTTC.